Each of the 9 T cell receptor beta chains below was sequenced from the same sample in a study of blood T cell repertoires in COVID-19. Sequencing was performed with immunoSEQ multiplex PCR; in TCRdb, only in-frame clones are kept and a portion is missing. The top ten hold around 4.2% of the sample, which has about 120,000 clones, more than 70% seen once. The sample taken for sequencing was peripheral blood. These receptors were taken from a man aged 60-69 years with acute or convalescent COVID-19.

The sample holds one count of this clone. The chain carries TRBV10-3 and TRBJ2-1, with TRBD2 matching 14 bases. This CDR3 has 16 residues. V dropped 6 bases and J dropped 6; count of bases not matched to a gene: 7. Germline CDR1 ENHRY, CDR2 SYGVKD. CDR3 bases: TGTGCCATCAGCGCCGGGACTAGCGGGGGAAGCAATGAGCAGTTCTTC. Its protein product is CAISAGTSGGSNEQFF.

The rearrangement uses TRBV5-4 and TRBJ1-3; the D gene is possibly TRBD1 (5 bases). The CDR3 runs 15 residues. The ends were cut back, 2 bases at V and 2 bases at J, with 11 bases in the middle. Germline CDR1 SGHNT, CDR2 YYREEE (reference sequence). The CDR3, as DNA: TGTGCCAGCAGCTTAAATCGGGGGGCTGGAAACACCATATATTTT. Its translation is CASSLNRGAGNTIYF.

The table lists this clone with a few counts. The CDR3 DNA sequence: TGTGCCAGCAGTTTAGGGGGACACATCACAGATACGCAGTATTTT. Translating gives CASSLGGHITDTQYF. This chain links TRBV28 with TRBJ2-3; perhaps TRBD1 as D (6 bases). The V end lost 2 bases, the J end lost 2 bases, and 11 bases lay between the germline ends. CDR1 and CDR2 from the germline V gene are MDHEN and SYDVKM. This CDR3 has 15 residues.

This rearrangement joins TRBV19 to TRBJ1-2, with a tentative D call TRBD1 (5 bases). CDR3 size: 12 residues. Germline V gives CDR1 LNHDA, CDR2 SQIVND (reference sequence). The V end lost 4 bases, the J end lost 2 bases, and 5 bases lay between the germline ends. CDR3 DNA: TGTGCCAGTAGTAACAGGAACTATGGCTACACCTTC. It yields the protein CASSNRNYGYTF.

The rearrangement uses TRBV27 and TRBJ2-7; TRBD1 matches 9 bases. The trim removed 5 bases at V and 3 bases at J, leaving 8 bases unmatched. CDR3 length: 15 residues. Per the germline V gene, CDR1 is MNHEY and CDR2 is SMNVEV (reference sequence). The CDR3 coding sequence is TGTGCCAGCAGTCGCCCGGGACAGGGTTACTACGAGCAGTACTTC. The encoded protein is CASSRPGQGYYEQYF.

The chain links TRBV7-8 to TRBJ2-3; 9 nucleotides match TRBD2. V lost 5 bases and J lost 15; bases outside the gene matches: 6. This CDR3 contains 11 residues. Germline CDR1 SGHVS, CDR2 FQNEAQ. The CDR3 sequence: CASSPGTSNYF. The DNA for the CDR3 is TGTGCCAGCAGCCCCGGGACTAGCAATTATTTT.

The gene calls are TRBV19 and TRBJ2-2, with D maybe TRBD2 (6 bases). Trimming shortened V by 3 bases and J by 8 bases, and 10 bases separated the two germline ends. The germline CDR1 and CDR2 sequences are LNHDA and SQIVND (reference sequence). The CDR3 totals 13 residues. CDR3 sequence (DNA): TGTGCCAGTAGTATCCGACTAGAGGGGGAGCTGTTTTTT. Its translation: CASSIRLEGELFF. Full variable domain (rest looked up from reference TRBV19 and TRBJ2-2): DGGITQSPKYLFRKEGQNVTLSCEQNLNHDAMYWYRQDPGQGLRLIYYSQIVNDFQKGDIAEGYSVSREKKESFPLTVTSAQKNPTAFYLCASSIRLEGELFFGEGSRLTVL.

The chain couples TRBV4-3 to TRBJ1-4, with D possibly matching TRBD1 (5 bases). Germline V lookup: CDR1 LGHNA, CDR2 YSLEER. This CDR3 is built from 14 residues. V was pared by 1 base and J by 7 bases, with 10 bases between. DNA for the CDR3: TGCGCCAGCAGCCAAGCTCCAGGGATTGAAAAACTGTTTTTT. Its protein product is CASSQAPGIEKLFF.

This sequence joins TRBV3-1 (or the pseudogene TRBV3-2) and TRBJ2-1; no reliable D call. Deletions cut 1 base from V and 3 bases from J, with 10 bases between. The germline V gene encodes CDR1 LGHDT and CDR2 YNNKEL (reference sequence). This CDR3 comprises 15 residues. The DNA for the CDR3 is TGTGCCAGCAGCCAAGGGCTAGGTAACTACAATGAGCAGTTCTTC. Translation: CASSQGLGNYNEQFF.